The entry below gives a single T cell receptor beta chain sequence along with its context. In terms of age and location, participants ranged from roughly 18 to 100 years and lived in about two dozen US areas. The V end was cut by 1 base, the J end by 8 bases, with 23 bases between. The CDR3 is 17 amino acids. CDR1 SGHTA and CDR2 FQGNSA come from the germline V gene. Clones were read by immunoSEQ multiplex PCR, and TCRdb kept only the in-frame ones, dropping some. The table has about 120,000 clones, around 83% seen once. The sample is drawn from a study of blood T cell repertoires in COVID-19. About the study: The cDNA or gDNA used as material had been derived from T cells, B-cell-depleted T cells, or PBMCs.

The V and J genes are TRBV7-2 and TRBJ1-2, with D maybe TRBD1 (5 bases). The sequence was obtained from a woman between 25 and 40 years old who had recovered from COVID-19. Source material: PBMCs or T cells enriched from blood (not recorded which). As DNA, the CDR3 is TGTGCCAGCAGCTTAGGTTGGAGGGGTGCCTCCTTAGGAGGCTACACCTTC. It is translated as CASSLGWRGASLGGYTF.